This TCR beta chain was documented in a study of T cell repertoires in cytomegalovirus infection. Overall study results and limits: Totalled public TCR beta family frequency picked out people who carried CMV plus the relevant HLA. CMV-specific TCR beta clonotypes restricted by HLA-C were the ones dominating the ex vivo response.

As concerns this clonotype: Antigen: not known.

The CDR3 has 16 amino acids. CDR1 is SNHLY, CDR2 FYNNEI, per germline. V was pared by 2 bases and J by 0 bases, with 2 bases of the junction left unmatched. TCRdb fed the reads into MiXCR, producing one record per CDR3 protein. The sample has some 560,000 distinct CDR3 sequences, about 39% seen once; the top ten hold around 46%. The source is a human donor in good health (CMV status not recorded). Some clones in this sample may be carry-over from other donors' samples. This rearrangement joins TRBV2 to TRBJ2-3, with 10 bases identical to TRBD2. Material: cultured PBMCs, obtained from culture after CMV antigen stimulation. This CDR3 is CASSETSGVSTDTQYF. The DNA for the CDR3 is TGTGCCAGCAGTGAAACTAGCGGGGTGAGCACAGATACGCAGTATTTT.